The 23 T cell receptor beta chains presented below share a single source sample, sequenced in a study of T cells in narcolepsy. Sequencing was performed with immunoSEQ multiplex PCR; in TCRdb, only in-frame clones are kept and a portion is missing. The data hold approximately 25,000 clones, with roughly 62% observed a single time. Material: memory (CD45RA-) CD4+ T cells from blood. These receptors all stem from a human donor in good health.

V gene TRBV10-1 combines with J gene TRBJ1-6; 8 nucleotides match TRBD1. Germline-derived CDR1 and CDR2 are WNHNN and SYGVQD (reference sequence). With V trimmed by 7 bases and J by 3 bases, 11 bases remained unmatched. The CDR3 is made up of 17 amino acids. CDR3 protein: CASTTDRVDLYNSPLHF. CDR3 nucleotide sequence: TGCGCCAGCACCACGGACAGGGTGGACCTCTATAATTCACCCCTCCACTTT.

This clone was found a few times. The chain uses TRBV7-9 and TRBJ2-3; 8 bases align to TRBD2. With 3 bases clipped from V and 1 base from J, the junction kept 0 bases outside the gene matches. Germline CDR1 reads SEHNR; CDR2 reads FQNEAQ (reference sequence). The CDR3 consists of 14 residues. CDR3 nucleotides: TGTGCCAGCAGCTTGACTAGCGGCACAGATACGCAGTATTTT. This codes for CASSLTSGTDTQYF.

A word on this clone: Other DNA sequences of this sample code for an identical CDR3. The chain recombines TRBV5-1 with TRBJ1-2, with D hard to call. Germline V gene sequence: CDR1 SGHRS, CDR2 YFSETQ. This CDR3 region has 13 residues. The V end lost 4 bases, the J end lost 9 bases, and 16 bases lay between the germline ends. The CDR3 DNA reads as TGCGCCAGCAGCCCGGGAGGTGGGCGGAGCTACACCTTC. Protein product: CASSPGGGRSYTF.

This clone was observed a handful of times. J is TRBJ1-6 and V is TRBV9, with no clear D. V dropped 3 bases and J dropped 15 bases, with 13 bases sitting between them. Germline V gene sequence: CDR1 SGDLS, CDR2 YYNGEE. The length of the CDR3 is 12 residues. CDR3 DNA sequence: TGTGCCAGCAGCGCCGACGCATCGAACCTCCACTTT. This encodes CASSADASNLHF.

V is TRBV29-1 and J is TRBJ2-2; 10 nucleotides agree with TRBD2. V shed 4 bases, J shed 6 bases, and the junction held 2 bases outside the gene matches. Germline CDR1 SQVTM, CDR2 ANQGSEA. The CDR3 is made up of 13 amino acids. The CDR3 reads CSVASGSAGELFF. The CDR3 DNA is TGCAGCGTTGCTAGCGGGAGTGCCGGGGAGCTGTTTTTT.

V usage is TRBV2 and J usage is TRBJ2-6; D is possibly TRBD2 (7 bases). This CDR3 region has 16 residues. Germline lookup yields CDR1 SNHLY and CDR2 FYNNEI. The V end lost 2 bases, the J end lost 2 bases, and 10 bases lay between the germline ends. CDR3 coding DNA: TGTGCCAGCAGTGAATCGGGGGGCGCTGGGGCCAACGTCCTGACTTTC. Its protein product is CASSESGGAGANVLTF.

The CDR3 bases are TGCGCCAGCAGCTTGCCAACAGAGACCCAGTACTTC. Residues: CASSLPTETQYF. The chain joins TRBV5-1 to TRBJ2-5; D gene unclear. Trimming removed 1 base from V and 4 bases from J, with 5 bases in between. Germline CDR1 reads SGHRS; CDR2 reads YFSETQ. The CDR3 contains 12 residues.

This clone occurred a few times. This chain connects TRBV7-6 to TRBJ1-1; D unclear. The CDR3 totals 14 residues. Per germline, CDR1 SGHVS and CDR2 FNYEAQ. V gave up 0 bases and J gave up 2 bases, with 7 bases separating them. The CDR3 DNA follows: TGTGCCAGCAGCTTAGCGTGGGGAAACACTGAAGCTTTCTTT. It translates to CASSLAWGNTEAFF.

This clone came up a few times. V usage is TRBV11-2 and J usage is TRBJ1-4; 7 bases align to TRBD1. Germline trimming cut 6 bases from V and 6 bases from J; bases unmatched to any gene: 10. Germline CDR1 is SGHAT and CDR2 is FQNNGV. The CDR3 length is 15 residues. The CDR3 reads CASSPGARGDEKLFF. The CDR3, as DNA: TGTGCCAGCAGTCCAGGGGCCAGGGGGGATGAAAAACTGTTTTTT.

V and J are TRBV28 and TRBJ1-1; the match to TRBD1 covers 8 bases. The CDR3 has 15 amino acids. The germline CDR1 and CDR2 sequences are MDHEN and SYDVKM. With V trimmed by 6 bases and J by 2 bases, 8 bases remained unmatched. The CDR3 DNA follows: TGTGCCAGCAGGCCCTCAGGGGGCGGTAACACTGAAGCTTTCTTT. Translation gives CASRPSGGGNTEAFF.

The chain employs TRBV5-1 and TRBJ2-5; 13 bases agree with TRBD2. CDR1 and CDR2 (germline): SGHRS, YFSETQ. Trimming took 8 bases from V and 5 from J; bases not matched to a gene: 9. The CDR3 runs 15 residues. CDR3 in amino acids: CASGLAGAQWETQYF. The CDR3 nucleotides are TGCGCCAGTGGACTAGCGGGGGCCCAGTGGGAGACCCAGTACTTC.

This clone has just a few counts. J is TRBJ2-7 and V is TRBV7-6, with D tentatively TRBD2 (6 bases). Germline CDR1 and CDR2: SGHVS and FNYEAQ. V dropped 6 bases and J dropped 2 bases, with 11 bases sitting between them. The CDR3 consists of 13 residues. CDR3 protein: CASSPGGTYEQYF. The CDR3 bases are TGTGCCAGCAGTCCCGGGGGTACCTACGAGCAGTACTTC.

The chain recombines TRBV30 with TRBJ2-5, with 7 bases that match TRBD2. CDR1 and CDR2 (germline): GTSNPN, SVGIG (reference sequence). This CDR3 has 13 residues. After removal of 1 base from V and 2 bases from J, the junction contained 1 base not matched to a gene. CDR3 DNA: TGTGCCTGGAGTGCTAGCGGACAAGAGACCCAGTACTTC. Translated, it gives CAWSASGQETQYF.

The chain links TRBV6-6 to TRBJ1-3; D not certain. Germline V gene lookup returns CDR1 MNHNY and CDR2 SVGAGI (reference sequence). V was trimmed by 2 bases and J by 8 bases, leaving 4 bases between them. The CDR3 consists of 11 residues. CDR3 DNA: TGTGCCAGCAGTTACGATGACACCATATATTTT. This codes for CASSYDDTIYF.

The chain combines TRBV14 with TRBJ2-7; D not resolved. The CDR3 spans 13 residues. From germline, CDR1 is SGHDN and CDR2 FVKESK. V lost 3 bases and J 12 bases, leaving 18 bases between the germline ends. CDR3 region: CASSQGPTMVRYF. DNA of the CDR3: TGTGCCAGCAGCCAGGGCCCTACGATGGTCAGGTACTTC.

This CDR3 reads CASRAAYSNQPQHF. CDR3 nucleotide sequence: TGTGCCAGCAGGGCAGCTTATAGCAATCAGCCCCAGCATTTT. The gene calls are TRBV27 and TRBJ1-5; D unresolved. Between the trimmed V and J ends, which lost 6 bases and 0 bases, there was a span of 9 bases. The CDR3 length is 14 residues. Germline V gives CDR1 MNHEY, CDR2 SMNVEV (reference sequence).

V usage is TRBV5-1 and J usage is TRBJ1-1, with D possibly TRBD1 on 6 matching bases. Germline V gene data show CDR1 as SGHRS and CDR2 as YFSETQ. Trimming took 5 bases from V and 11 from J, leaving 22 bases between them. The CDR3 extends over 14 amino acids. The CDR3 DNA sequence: TGCGCCAGCAGAGGGACACCGGGACCTCTTGAGGCTTTCTTT. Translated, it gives CASRGTPGPLEAFF.

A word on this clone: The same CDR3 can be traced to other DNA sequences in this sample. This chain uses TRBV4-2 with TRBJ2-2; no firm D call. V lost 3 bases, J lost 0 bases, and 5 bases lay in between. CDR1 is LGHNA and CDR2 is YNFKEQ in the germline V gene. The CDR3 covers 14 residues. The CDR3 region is CASSQVANTGELFF. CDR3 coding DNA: TGTGCCAGCAGCCAGGTCGCGAACACCGGGGAGCTGTTTTTT.

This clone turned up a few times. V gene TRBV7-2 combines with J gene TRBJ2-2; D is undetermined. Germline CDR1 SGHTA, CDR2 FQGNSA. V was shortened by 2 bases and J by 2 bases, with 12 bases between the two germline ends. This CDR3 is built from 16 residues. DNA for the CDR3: TGTGCCAGCAGCTTAAGGTGGGCCCGAAACACCGGGGAGCTGTTTTTT. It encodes CASSLRWARNTGELFF.

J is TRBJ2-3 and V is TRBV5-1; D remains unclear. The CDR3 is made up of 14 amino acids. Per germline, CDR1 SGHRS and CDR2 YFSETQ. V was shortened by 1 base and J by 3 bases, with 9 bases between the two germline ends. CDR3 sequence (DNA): TGCGCCAGCAGCTTGCGGTCGGTGACAGATACGCAGTATTTT. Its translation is CASSLRSVTDTQYF.

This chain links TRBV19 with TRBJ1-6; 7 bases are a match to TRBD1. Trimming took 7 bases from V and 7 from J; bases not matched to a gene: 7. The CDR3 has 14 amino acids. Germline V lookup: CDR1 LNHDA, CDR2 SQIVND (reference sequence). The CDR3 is CASTVGQANSPLHF. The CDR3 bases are TGTGCCAGTACCGTCGGACAGGCGAATTCACCCCTCCACTTT.

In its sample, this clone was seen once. The CDR3 DNA sequence: TGTGCCTGGAGCGCCCACCTTGAAAAACTGTTTTTT. It codes for CAWSAHLEKLFF. The gene calls are TRBV30 and TRBJ1-4; D remains unclear. This CDR3 has 12 amino acids. From germline, CDR1 is GTSNPN and CDR2 SVGIG (reference sequence). V was trimmed by 3 bases and J by 7 bases, leaving 9 bases between them.

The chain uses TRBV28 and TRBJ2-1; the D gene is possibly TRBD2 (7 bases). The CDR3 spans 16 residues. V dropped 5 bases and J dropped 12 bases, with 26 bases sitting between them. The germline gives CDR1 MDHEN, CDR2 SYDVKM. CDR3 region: CASSPNTGSGGRGQFF. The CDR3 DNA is TGTGCCAGCAGTCCAAATACAGGGAGTGGCGGGAGAGGGCAGTTCTTC.